These T cell receptor beta chains were read from a single sample in a study of shared clonotypes between healthy human individuals. This table comes from immunoSEQ multiplex PCR, and its TCRdb copy is limited to in-frame clones, with some not included. Here the sample spans about 1.1 million clones, around three quarters being singletons. The sequenced sample was memory CD4+ T cells from PBMCs. These TCRs come from a man aged 18 to 29 in good health. Some clones in this sample may be carry-over from other donors' samples. CDR3s include the opening cysteine and the closing phenylalanine or tryptophan. D genes are given only for firm matches. Size values are once, few and many counts, or a class for expanded clones, and some rows have none.

D	size	J	V	CDR3	DNA
.	.	TRBJ1-1	TRBV9	CASSPRGGEAFF	TGTGCCAGCAGCCCCCGGGGGGGAGAGGCTTTCTTT
.	.	TRBJ2-1	TRBV5-1	CASSLVSGGATYNEQFF	TGCGCCAGCAGCTTGGTTTCCGGGGGAGCAACCTACAATGAGCAGTTCTTC
.	many	TRBJ2-5	TRBV7-2	CASSLAGGGETQYF	TGTGCCAGCAGCTTAGCGGGAGGTGGAGAGACCCAGTACTTC
.	.	TRBJ2-1	TRBV7-9	CASSLGVGAGTEQFF	TGTGCCAGCAGCCTAGGAGTAGGGGCCGGGACGGAGCAGTTCTTC
TRBD1	.	TRBJ2-7	TRBV6-5	CASRPTTGGSYEQYF	TGTGCCAGCAGACCCACGACAGGGGGCTCCTACGAGCAGTACTTC
.	.	TRBJ2-2	TRBV6-5	CASSRLAGELFF	TGTGCCAGCAGCAGACTAGCCGGGGAGCTGTTTTTT
TRBD1	.	TRBJ2-2	TRBV4-1	CASSQGGQGRYWELFF	TGCGCCAGCAGCCAAGGGGGACAGGGGAGGTACTGGGAGCTGTTTTTT
.	.	TRBJ2-7	TRBV9	CASSVGQRSSYEQYF	TGTGCCAGCAGCGTAGGACAGCGGTCCTCCTACGAGCAGTACTTC
TRBD2	once	TRBJ2-2	TRBV6-1	CASIILADTGELFF	TGTGCCAGCATTATACTAGCGGACACCGGGGAGCTGTTTTTT
TRBD2	.	TRBJ2-7	TRBV4-2	CASSQVLASGMYEQYF	TGTGCCAGCAGCCAAGTCCTGGCTAGCGGGATGTACGAGCAGTACTTC
.	.	TRBJ1-5	TRBV6-1	CASSALESNQPQHF	TGTGCCAGCAGTGCTTTAGAAAGCAATCAGCCCCAGCATTTT
TRBD2	once	TRBJ2-7	TRBV7-9	CASSLGAGLALREQYF	TGTGCCAGCAGCTTAGGGGCGGGACTAGCCCTTCGCGAGCAGTACTTC
.	many	TRBJ1-3	TRBV4-3	CASSLVGPDSGNTIYF	TGCGCCAGCAGCCTCGTGGGACCTGACTCTGGAAACACCATATATTTT